These 21 T cell receptor beta chains share one sample of origin, sequenced in a study of T cells in Graves' hyperthyroidism and ophthalmopathy. RNA transcripts gave rise to amplified TCR beta CDR3 regions. The primer set for the first-round RT-PCR of the TCR CDR3 was HTBI. TCRdb re-called the multiplex PCR reads through MiXCR, storing one row per CDR3 protein. The profile shows 300,000 to 450,000 distinct CDR3 sequences, 15% to 18% of them singletons. The specimen was blood. These receptors all come from a woman between 18 and 29 years old with Graves' hyperthyroidism that later progressed to Graves' ophthalmopathy.

The V gene is TRBV2, the J gene TRBJ2-3; TRBD2 agrees at 14 bases. J was trimmed by 2 bases and V by 4 bases; bases with no gene match: 8. Germline loops: CDR1 SNHLY, CDR2 FYNNEI. CDR3 length: 18 residues. The CDR3 region has the DNA TGTGCCAGCAGTGGGACTAGCGGGAGGTTCCCAAACACAGATACGCAGTATTTT. This codes for CASSGTSGRFPNTDTQYF. The full variable domain, its missing parts supplied by reference TRBV2 and TRBJ2-3, is EPEVTQTPSHQVTQMGQEVILRCVPISNHLYFYWYRQILGQKVEFLVSFYNNEISEKSEIFDDQFSVERPDGSNFTLKIRSTKLEDSAMYFCASSGTSGRFPNTDTQYFGPGTRLTVL.

This clonotype has a count of ten or more. The genes are TRBV3-1 and TRBJ1-1, with D maybe TRBD1 (5 bases). The CDR3 is 13 amino acids. With 3 bases removed from V and 4 bases from J, the gap between germline ends came to 9 bases. CDR1 is LGHDT and CDR2 is YNNKEL in the germline V gene (reference sequence). The CDR3 here is CASSQFRATEAFF. The CDR3, as DNA: TGTGCCAGCAGCCAGTTCAGGGCCACTGAAGCTTTCTTT.

On this clonotype itself: Since a much larger clone is just one base distant, this may be a read error. V gene TRBV2 combines with J gene TRBJ1-6, with unresolved D. Deletions cut 4 bases from V and 3 bases from J, with 16 bases between. CDR3 size: 17 residues. CDR1 is SNHLY, CDR2 FYNNEI, per germline. CDR3 residues: CASSAGEGSGYNSPLHF. The DNA of the CDR3 is TGTGCCAGCAGTGCAGGCGAGGGAAGCGGCTATAATTCACCCCTCCACTTT.

This clonotype was found many times. This chain joins TRBV28 and TRBJ2-7, with D unresolved. Looked up from germline, CDR1 is MDHEN and CDR2 is SYDVKM. V was clipped by 5 bases and J by 6 bases, with 5 bases between them. The CDR3 totals 10 residues. CDR3 in DNA: TGTGCCAGCAGTGCCTTCGAGCAGTACTTC. Protein: CASSAFEQYF.

This clonotype was counted many times. The gene calls are TRBV28 and TRBJ1-1; D is unresolved. This CDR3 contains 15 residues. The germline V gene has CDR1 MDHEN and CDR2 SYDVKM. V was cut by 5 bases and J by 1 base, with 14 bases left in between. In DNA form, the CDR3 reads TGTGCCAGCAGTCCCTGGACCGCTGCGAACACTGAAGCTTTCTTT. Translating it yields CASSPWTAANTEAFF. The variable domain in full, completed from reference TRBV28 and TRBJ1-1, reads DVKVTQSSRYLVKRTGEKVFLECVQDMDHENMFWYRQDPGLGLRLIYFSYDVKMKEKGDIPEGYSVSREKKERFSLILESASTNQTSMYLCASSPWTAANTEAFFGQGTRLTVV.

The genes are TRBV6-1 and TRBJ2-5; tentatively, D is TRBD1 (7 bases). The V gene's germline CDR1 is MNHNS and CDR2 SASEGT. V lost 5 bases and J lost 4, with 20 bases in between. The CDR3 loop spans 16 amino acids. The CDR3 protein is CASSLPRGARGETQYF. The CDR3 coding sequence is TGTGCCAGCAGTCTCCCCAGGGGGGCGCGTGGAGAGACCCAGTACTTC.

There are many counts of this clonotype. The chain employs TRBV28 and TRBJ2-7; D ambiguous. The length of the CDR3 is 11 residues. V lost 8 bases and J 3 bases, leaving 8 bases between the germline ends. Germline CDR1 reads MDHEN; CDR2 reads SYDVKM. The CDR3 DNA is TGTGCCAGCGGCTCAAACTACGAGCAGTACTTC. Protein: CASGSNYEQYF.

This rearrangement joins TRBV20-1 to TRBJ2-1; 8 nucleotides match TRBD2. Germline V gene data show CDR1 as DFQATT and CDR2 as SNEGSKA (reference sequence). After removal of 2 bases from V and 2 bases from J, the junction contained 17 bases not matched to a gene. The CDR3 is 19 amino acids. CDR3 region: CSARPPFEERESAYNEQFF. In DNA form, the CDR3 reads TGCAGTGCTAGACCCCCCTTTGAGGAGCGGGAGTCAGCCTACAATGAGCAGTTCTTC.

The sample holds many counts of this clonotype. The V call is TRBV7-3, the J call TRBJ2-2, with TRBD2 identical over 9 bases. The junction had 0 bases not matched to a gene; V was cut back by 6 bases and J by 1 base. The germline CDR1 and CDR2 sequences are SGHTA and FQGTGA. The CDR3 length is 14 residues. CDR3 in DNA: TGTGCCAGCAGGACTAGCGGGAACACCGGGGAGCTGTTTTTT. It encodes CASRTSGNTGELFF. The full variable domain, its missing parts supplied by reference TRBV7-3 and TRBJ2-2, is GAGVSQTPSNKVTEKGKYVELRCDPISGHTALYWYRQSLGQGPEFLIYFQGTGAADDSGLPNDRFFAVRPEGSVSTLKIQRTERGDSAVYLCASRTSGNTGELFFGEGSRLTVL.

This chain joins TRBV28 and TRBJ2-1, with 9 nucleotides matching TRBD1. V lost 5 bases and J lost 8; bases outside the gene matches: 22. Germline CDR1 reads MDHEN; CDR2 reads SYDVKM. The length of the CDR3 is 19 residues. The CDR3: CASSPSPGQGLAGMDEQFF. The CDR3 DNA reads as TGTGCCAGCAGTCCCTCTCCGGGACAGGGCTTAGCGGGCATGGATGAGCAGTTCTTC.

This clonotype was seen ten or more times. This chain connects TRBV28 to TRBJ2-1; 9 positions agree with TRBD2. The CDR3 has 17 residues. Germline V CDR1 and CDR2: MDHEN, SYDVKM. V gave up 2 bases and J gave up 4 bases; unmatched junction bases: 9. CDR3: CASSLDPSGTGYNEQFF. The CDR3 nucleotides are TGTGCCAGCAGTTTAGATCCTAGCGGGACGGGGTACAATGAGCAGTTCTTC.

Ten or more counts support this clonotype. The CDR3 reads CSARVRREGEETQYF. The CDR3 DNA reads TGCAGTGCTAGAGTACGGCGGGAGGGGGAAGAGACCCAGTACTTC. The chain links TRBV20-1 to TRBJ2-5; 9 bases map to TRBD2. Germline assignment: CDR1 DFQATT and CDR2 SNEGSKA (reference sequence). The ends lost 1 base at V and 3 bases at J; junction bases unmatched: 6. This CDR3 region has 15 residues.

On this clonotype itself: The CDR3 end shows no conserved phenylalanine or tryptophan, and so a read error is likely. The chain combines TRBV15 with TRBJ1-1; 8 bases map to TRBD1. This CDR3 region has 15 residues. V lost 1 base to trimming and J lost 1 base; unmatched junction nucleotides: 2. CDR1 and CDR2 (germline): LNHNV, YYDKDF (reference sequence). CDR3 region: CATSRAGGRNTEAFL. The DNA of the CDR3 is TGTGCCACCAGCAGAGCAGGGGGCCGGAACACTGAAGCTTTCTTA.

The genes are TRBV6-5 and TRBJ2-1, with TRBD2 matching over 9 bases. V was pared by 4 bases and J by 8 bases, with 12 bases of the junction left unmatched. In germline, CDR1 is MNHEY, CDR2 SVGAGI. CDR3 length: 16 residues. The CDR3 sequence: CASSSLLAAGGHEQFF. CDR3 DNA sequence: TGTGCCAGCAGTTCCTTACTAGCGGCGGGGGGGCATGAGCAGTTCTTC.

The V call is TRBV5-6, the J call TRBJ1-2; possible D gene TRBD1, 5 bases. The germline V and J ends were trimmed by 0 bases and 6 bases, with 12 bases remaining between them. This CDR3 comprises 14 residues. CDR1 and CDR2 from the germline V gene are SGHDT and YYEEEE. CDR3 nucleotides: TGTGCCAGCAGCTTGGTGGTGGGACCTCATGGCTACACCTTC. This codes for CASSLVVGPHGYTF.

This clonotype was counted at least ten times. The chain has TRBV30 and TRBJ1-2, with a possible D match to TRBD1 (5 bases). Germline V gives CDR1 GTSNPN, CDR2 SVGIG (reference sequence). V lost 1 base, J lost 3 bases, and 12 bases lay in between. The CDR3 runs 14 residues. In DNA, the CDR3 is TGTGCCTGGAGTGGACCACAGGCCGACTATGGCTACACCTTC. Protein product: CAWSGPQADYGYTF. Looking up the rest from reference TRBV30 and TRBJ1-2 gives the full variable domain: SQTIHQWPATLVQPVGSPLSLECTVEGTSNPNLYWYRQAAGRGLQLLFYSVGIGQISSEVPQNLSASRPQDRQFILSSKKLLLSDSGFYLCAWSGPQADYGYTFGSGTRLTVV.

This clonotype has ten or more counts. The chain employs TRBV20-1 and TRBJ2-5, with D perhaps matching TRBD2 (5 bases). This CDR3 contains 13 residues. Germline CDR1 and CDR2: DFQATT and SNEGSKA (reference sequence). V was clipped by 3 bases and J by 2 bases, with 10 bases between them. CDR3 sequence: CSASWGEQETQYF. DNA for the CDR3: TGCAGTGCTAGCTGGGGAGAACAAGAGACCCAGTACTTC.

A few counts support this clonotype. The chain uses TRBV9 and TRBJ1-2, with TRBD1 matching 8 bases. Germline loops: CDR1 SGDLS, CDR2 YYNGEE. The CDR3 sequence is 14 residues long. The J segment lost 8 bases and the V segment lost 0 bases, leaving 6 bases of the junction unmatched. The CDR3 nucleotides read TGTGCCAGCAGCGTAGGTGGCAGGGGGCCCGGCTACACCTTC. Translation: CASSVGGRGPGYTF.

This clonotype was observed at least ten times. V is TRBV30 and J is TRBJ2-3; TRBD2 aligns across 8 bases. V lost 5 bases, J lost 0 bases, and 4 bases stayed unmatched. Germline values: CDR1 GTSNPN, CDR2 SVGIG (reference sequence). This CDR3 has 14 residues. This chain's CDR3 is CAWGSGTSTDTQYF. In nucleotides, the CDR3 is TGTGCCTGGGGTAGCGGGACTAGCACAGATACGCAGTATTTT.

This clonotype was seen a handful of times. This rearrangement joins TRBV19 to TRBJ1-5; 12 bases fit TRBD1. Germline trimming cut 4 bases from V and 6 bases from J; bases unmatched to any gene: 4. CDR1 and CDR2 (germline): LNHDA, SQIVND (reference sequence). The CDR3 loop spans 15 amino acids. CDR3: CASSTGTGGVQPQHF. The CDR3 bases are TGTGCCAGTAGTACCGGGACAGGGGGCGTTCAGCCCCAGCATTTT.

This clonotype was observed a few times. The V and J genes are TRBV5-4 and TRBJ1-1; D is ambiguous. CDR3 length equals 15 residues. V gave up 4 bases and J gave up 1 base, with 14 bases separating them. Germline V gives CDR1 SGHNT, CDR2 YYREEE (reference sequence). The CDR3 spells CASSPVRDKNTEAFF. CDR3 nucleotide sequence: TGTGCCAGCAGCCCAGTACGGGATAAGAACACTGAAGCTTTCTTT.